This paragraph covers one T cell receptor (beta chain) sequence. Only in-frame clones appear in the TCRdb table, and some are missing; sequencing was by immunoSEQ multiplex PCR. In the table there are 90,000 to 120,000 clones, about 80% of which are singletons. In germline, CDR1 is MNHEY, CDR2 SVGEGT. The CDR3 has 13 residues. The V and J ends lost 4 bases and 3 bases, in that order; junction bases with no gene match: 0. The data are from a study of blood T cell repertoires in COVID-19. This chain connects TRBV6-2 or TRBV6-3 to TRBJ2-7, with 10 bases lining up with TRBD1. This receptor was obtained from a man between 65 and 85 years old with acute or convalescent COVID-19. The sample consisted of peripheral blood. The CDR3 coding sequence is TGTGCCAGCAGTTGGACAGGGGGCTACGAGCAGTACTTC. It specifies CASSWTGGYEQYF.